A single sample is the source of the 19 T cell receptor beta chains below, sequenced in a study of a mutant IDH1 vaccine in newly diagnosed glioma. The time point: week 5, during vaccination. Vaccination comprised doses that each held 300 ug of mutant IDH1 20-mer peptide, plus topical imiquimod. No antigens are known for them. TCRdb's table, derived via immunoSEQ multiplex PCR, lists solely in-frame clones and lacks some. The data hold 25,000 to 30,000 clones, with about 85% observed a single time. This sample comprised peripheral blood mononuclear cells (PBMCs), obtained from a glioma patient whose treatment included an IDH1 peptide vaccine. The origin of the receptors is a woman aged 40-49 years with glioma. Some clones in this sample may be carry-over from other donors' samples.

CDR3 protein: CASSAVEETQYF. Written as DNA, the CDR3 is TGTGCCAGCTCCGCGGTTGAAGAGACCCAGTACTTC. The chain employs TRBV18 and TRBJ2-5; D not certain. V was trimmed by 6 bases and J by 3 bases, leaving 8 bases between them. CDR3 size: 12 residues. CDR1 and CDR2 (germline): KGHSH, LQKENI.

The J gene is TRBJ2-3, the V gene TRBV27; D not resolved. This CDR3 has 13 amino acids. V was shortened by 7 bases and J by 2 bases, with 10 bases between the two germline ends. Germline CDR1 reads MNHEY; CDR2 reads SMNVEV (reference sequence). CDR3: CASTMDPTDTQYF. The CDR3 bases are TGTGCCAGCACCATGGATCCCACAGATACGCAGTATTTT.

The rearrangement joins TRBV6-4 to TRBJ2-1; 11 bases agree with TRBD1. V dropped 2 bases and J dropped 5; count of bases not matched to a gene: 2. The CDR3 loop spans 15 amino acids. Per germline, CDR1 MRHNA and CDR2 SNTAGT. CDR3 nucleotides: TGTGCCAGCAGTGACGGGGACAGGGGGAACAATGAGCAGTTCTTC. Translating it yields CASSDGDRGNNEQFF.

This rearrangement joins TRBV6-5 to TRBJ2-2; the D gene could be TRBD1 or TRBD2 (6 bases each). V lost 0 bases and J lost 7, with 9 bases in between. CDR3 length: 14 amino acids. Germline V gene sequence: CDR1 MNHEY, CDR2 SVGAGI. CDR3 sequence (DNA): TGTGCCAGCAGTTACTCGGGGGGCAGCGGGGAGCTGTTTTTT. Its translation is CASSYSGGSGELFF.

There are a few counts of this clone. Other DNA sequences in this sample translate to the same CDR3. This rearrangement joins TRBV7-6 to TRBJ1-5, with TRBD1 identical over 9 bases. The germline V gene has CDR1 SGHVS and CDR2 FNYEAQ. Trimming took 5 bases from V and 7 from J; bases not matched to a gene: 6. There are 14 residues in the CDR3. This CDR3 reads CASSQGQGGQPQHF. CDR3 nucleotide sequence: TGTGCCAGCAGCCAGGGACAGGGTGGGCAGCCCCAGCATTTT.

The chain has TRBV25-1 and TRBJ2-1; no clear D gene. V gave up 1 base and J gave up 5 bases, with 9 bases separating them. CDR1 is MGHDK, CDR2 SYGVNS, per germline. This CDR3 has 14 amino acids. The CDR3 protein is CASSEWYTNNEQFF. CDR3 DNA: TGTGCCAGCAGTGAATGGTATACGAACAATGAGCAGTTCTTC.

This clone turned up a few times. The V and J genes are TRBV29-1 and TRBJ2-7, with 11 bases fitting TRBD2. Unmatched junction bases numbered 9, after V lost 7 bases and J lost 7 bases. The CDR3 totals 13 residues. CDR1 is SQVTM, CDR2 ANQGSEA, per germline. Written as DNA, the CDR3 is TGCAGCGGCGGGACTAGCGGACCGGGGGAGCAGTACTTC. Protein: CSGGTSGPGEQYF.

The V gene is TRBV12-5, the J gene TRBJ2-1; D gene uncertain. The V end lost 0 bases, the J end lost 5 bases, and 8 bases lay between the germline ends. CDR3 length: 14 residues. Per the germline V gene, CDR1 is LGHNT and CDR2 is FRNRAP. The CDR3 DNA is TGTGCTAGTGGTTTGGTACCCCCCCACAATGAGCAGTTCTTC. It translates to CASGLVPPHNEQFF.

The V call is TRBV5-1, the J call TRBJ1-1, with TRBD1 matching over 8 bases. The trim removed 4 bases at V and 3 bases at J, leaving 8 bases unmatched. CDR1 is SGHRS, CDR2 YFSETQ, per germline. This CDR3 region has 15 residues. The CDR3 loop is CASSRPTGEDTEAFF. For the CDR3, the DNA is TGCGCCAGCAGCCGACCGACAGGGGAGGACACTGAAGCTTTCTTT.

V usage is TRBV4-3 and J usage is TRBJ1-1; a weak D match, TRBD1 (6 bases). This CDR3 is built from 14 residues. From germline, CDR1 is LGHNA and CDR2 YSLEER. The germline V and J ends were trimmed by 4 bases and 5 bases, with 14 bases remaining between them. CDR3 coding DNA: TGCGCCAGCAGCCGAGGGGGGTGGGGGACTGAAGCTTTCTTT. Translation gives CASSRGGWGTEAFF.

This CDR3 is CASSLIREGTEAFF. CDR3 nucleotide sequence: TGCGCCAGCAGCTTGATCCGGGAGGGCACTGAAGCTTTCTTT. The chain carries TRBV5-1 and TRBJ1-1, with unresolved D. The V gene lost 1 base and the J gene lost 4 bases, with 11 bases spanning the gap. The CDR3 has 14 amino acids. The germline gives CDR1 SGHRS, CDR2 YFSETQ.

The chain has TRBV11-3 and TRBJ2-3, with D possibly being TRBD2 (5 bases). The CDR3 length is 14 residues. The germline CDR1 and CDR2 sequences are SGHNT and YENEEA. V lost 1 base to trimming and J lost 2 bases, with 7 bases between them. Here the CDR3 reads CASSLGGSTDTQYF. The CDR3 nucleotides read TGTGCCAGCAGCTTAGGCGGGTCCACAGATACGCAGTATTTT.

The CDR3 DNA sequence: TGTGCCAGCAGCAGGAGGGGTTTAGACGGCACAGATACGCAGTATTTT. Protein product: CASSRRGLDGTDTQYF. The chain couples TRBV9 to TRBJ2-3; maybe TRBD2 (6 bases). V was cut by 4 bases and J by 1 base, with 16 bases left in between. CDR3 length: 16 amino acids. Germline CDR1 reads SGDLS; CDR2 reads YYNGEE.

This chain uses TRBV23-1 with TRBJ2-7; D perhaps matches TRBD2 (6 bases). TRBV23-1 is placed among ORFs of uncertain function. The CDR3 has 15 residues. With 6 bases removed from V and 0 bases from J, the gap between germline ends came to 15 bases. CDR3 residues: CASSLRGPDSYEQYF. CDR3 in DNA: TGCGCCAGCAGCCTGCGGGGACCCGACTCCTACGAGCAGTACTTC.

V usage is TRBV6-4 and J usage is TRBJ1-1; D is perhaps TRBD1 (6 bases). The CDR3 runs to 12 residues. Germline CDR1 and CDR2: MRHNA and SNTAGT. V was trimmed by 3 bases and J by 4 bases, leaving 6 bases between them. The CDR3 protein is CASSEGGTEAFF. The CDR3 nucleotides read TGTGCCAGCAGTGAAGGGGGCACTGAAGCTTTCTTT.

This rearrangement joins TRBV4-3 to TRBJ2-2; D is uncertain. This CDR3 has 15 residues. V lost 1 base, J lost 9 bases, and 15 bases lay in between. The germline V gene encodes CDR1 LGHNA and CDR2 YSLEER. The DNA of the CDR3 is TGCGCCAGCAGCCAAGGGGCAGGACCTCACCGGGAGCTGTTTTTT. Amino acids: CASSQGAGPHRELFF.

The chain is built from TRBV11-2 and TRBJ2-7; D is possibly TRBD1 or TRBD2 (6 bases each). The CDR3 extends over 14 amino acids. The germline V and J ends were trimmed by 5 bases and 3 bases, with 14 bases remaining between them. Germline CDR1 reads SGHAT; CDR2 reads FQNNGV. The CDR3 DNA follows: TGTGCCAGCAGCCCGAGGGGGACTGGCTACGAGCAGTACTTC. Translated, it gives CASSPRGTGYEQYF.

The rearrangement joins TRBV10-3 to TRBJ2-5; D remains ambiguous. Germline CDR1 ENHRY, CDR2 SYGVKD. Trimming stripped 7 bases from V and 2 bases from J, with 11 bases between. The CDR3 contains 13 residues. CDR3 in DNA: TGTGCCATCAATCAAGGGATTCAAGAGACCCAGTACTTC. Its protein is CAINQGIQETQYF.

The chain joins TRBV14 to TRBJ1-5; 9 nucleotides align to TRBD1. CDR1 SGHDN and CDR2 FVKESK come from the germline V gene. The CDR3 extends over 17 amino acids. J was trimmed by 5 bases and V by 1 base; bases with no gene match: 9. CDR3 amino acids: CASSQGMGTGRDQPQHF. The DNA for the CDR3 is TGTGCCAGCAGCCAAGGAATGGGGACAGGGAGAGATCAGCCCCAGCATTTT.